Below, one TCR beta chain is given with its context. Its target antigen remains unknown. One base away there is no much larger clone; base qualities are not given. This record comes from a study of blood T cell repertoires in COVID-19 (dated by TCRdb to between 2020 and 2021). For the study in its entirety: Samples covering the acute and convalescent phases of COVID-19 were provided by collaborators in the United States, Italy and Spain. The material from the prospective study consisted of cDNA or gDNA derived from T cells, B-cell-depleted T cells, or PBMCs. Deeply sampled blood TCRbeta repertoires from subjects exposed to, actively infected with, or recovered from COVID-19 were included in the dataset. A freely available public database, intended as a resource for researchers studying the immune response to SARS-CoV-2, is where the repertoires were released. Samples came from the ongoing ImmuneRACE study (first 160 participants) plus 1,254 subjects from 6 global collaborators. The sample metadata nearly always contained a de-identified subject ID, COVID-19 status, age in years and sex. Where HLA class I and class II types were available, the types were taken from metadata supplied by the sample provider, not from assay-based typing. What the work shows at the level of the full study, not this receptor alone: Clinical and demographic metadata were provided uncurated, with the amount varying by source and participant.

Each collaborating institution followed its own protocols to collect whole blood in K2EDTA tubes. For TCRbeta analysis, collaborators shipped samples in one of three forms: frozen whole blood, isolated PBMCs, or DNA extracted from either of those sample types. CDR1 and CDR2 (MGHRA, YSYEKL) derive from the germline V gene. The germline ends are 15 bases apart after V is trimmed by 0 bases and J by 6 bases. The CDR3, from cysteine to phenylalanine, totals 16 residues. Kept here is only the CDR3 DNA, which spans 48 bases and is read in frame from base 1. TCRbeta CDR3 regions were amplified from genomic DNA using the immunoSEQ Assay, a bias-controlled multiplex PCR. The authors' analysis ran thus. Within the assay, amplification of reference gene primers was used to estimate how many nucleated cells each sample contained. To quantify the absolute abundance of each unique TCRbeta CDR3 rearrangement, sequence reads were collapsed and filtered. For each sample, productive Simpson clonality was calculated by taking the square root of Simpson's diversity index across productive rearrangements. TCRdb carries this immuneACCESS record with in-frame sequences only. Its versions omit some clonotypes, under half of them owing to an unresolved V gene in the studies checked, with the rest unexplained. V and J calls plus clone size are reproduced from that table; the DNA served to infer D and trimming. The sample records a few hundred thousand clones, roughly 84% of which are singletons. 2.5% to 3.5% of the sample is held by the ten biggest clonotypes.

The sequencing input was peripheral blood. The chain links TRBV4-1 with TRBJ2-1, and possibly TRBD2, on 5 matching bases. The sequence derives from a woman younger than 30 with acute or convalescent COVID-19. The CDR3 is CASSQELATAGNEQFF. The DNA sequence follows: TGCGCCAGCAGCCAAGAACTCGCCACGGCGGGCAATGAGCAGTTCTTC.